This TCR beta chain was sequenced during a study of blood T cell repertoires in COVID-19. As for the study in general: Whether acute or convalescent, the COVID-19 samples came from the United States, Italy and Spain. In each case, the material was cDNA or gDNA derived from T cells, B-cell-depleted T cells, or PBMCs.

The CDR3 consists of 14 residues. V shed 0 bases and J shed 4 bases, with 9 bases lying between them. In germline, CDR1 is SEHNR, CDR2 FQNEAQ (reference sequence). Study processing details: Counts of nucleated cells, estimated from reference gene primer amplification, were obtained. Clones were read by immunoSEQ multiplex PCR, and TCRdb kept only the in-frame ones, dropping some. The V and J calls and the clone size are those of that table, but D and trimming were determined from the DNA. The sample lists 52,000 or so clones; roughly 91% were seen once. This clone has a handful of counts. The TCR comes from a human donor in a cohort sampled during active COVID-19. The gene calls are TRBV7-9 and TRBJ1-1; TRBD1 might be the D (6 bases). Material for sequencing was peripheral blood. CDR3 residues: CASSLARTATEAFF. Here the CDR3 DNA reads TGTGCCAGCAGCTTAGCAAGGACAGCCACTGAAGCTTTCTTT. The complete variable domain, with remaining parts taken from reference TRBV7-9 and TRBJ1-1, reads DTGVSQNPRHKITKRGQNVTFRCDPISEHNRLYWYRQTLGQGPEFLTYFQNEAQLEKSRLLSDRFSAERPKGSFSTLEIQRTEQGDSAMYLCASSLARTATEAFFGQGTRLTVV.